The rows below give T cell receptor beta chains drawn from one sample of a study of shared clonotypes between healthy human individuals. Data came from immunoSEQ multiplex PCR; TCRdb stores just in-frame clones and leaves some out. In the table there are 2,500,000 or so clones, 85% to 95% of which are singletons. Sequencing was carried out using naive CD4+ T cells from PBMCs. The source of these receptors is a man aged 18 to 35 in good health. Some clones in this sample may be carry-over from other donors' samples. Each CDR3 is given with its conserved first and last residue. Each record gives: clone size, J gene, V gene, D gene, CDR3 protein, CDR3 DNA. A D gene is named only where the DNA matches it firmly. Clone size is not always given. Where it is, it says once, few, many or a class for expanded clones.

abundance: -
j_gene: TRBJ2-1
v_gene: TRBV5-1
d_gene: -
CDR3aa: CASSLQGDSYNEQFF
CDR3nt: TGCGCCAGCAGCTTGCAAGGGGATTCCTACAATGAGCAGTTCTTC

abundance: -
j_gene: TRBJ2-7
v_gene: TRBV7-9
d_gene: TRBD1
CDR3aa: CASVGTRDSYEQYF
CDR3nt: TGTGCCAGCGTTGGTACTCGGGACAGCTACGAGCAGTACTTC

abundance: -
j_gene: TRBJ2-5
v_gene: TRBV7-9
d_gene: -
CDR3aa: CASSLLETQYF
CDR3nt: TGTGCCAGCTCCCTCCTGGAGACCCAGTACTTC

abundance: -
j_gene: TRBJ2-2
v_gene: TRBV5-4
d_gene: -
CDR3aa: CASSLLGAGELFF
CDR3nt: TGTGCCAGCAGCTTGCTAGGAGCCGGGGAGCTGTTTTTT

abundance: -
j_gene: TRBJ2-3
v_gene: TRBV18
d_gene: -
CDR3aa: CASSLGTNGADTQYF
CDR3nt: TGTGCCAGCTCACTAGGGACCAACGGGGCAGATACGCAGTATTTT

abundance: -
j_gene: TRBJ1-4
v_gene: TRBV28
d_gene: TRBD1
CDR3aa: CASSLRQGEEKLFF
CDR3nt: TGTGCCAGCAGTCTTAGACAGGGAGAGGAAAAACTGTTTTTT

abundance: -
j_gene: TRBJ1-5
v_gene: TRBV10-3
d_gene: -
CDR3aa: CATTDLSNQPQHF
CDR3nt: TGTGCCACCACGGACCTTAGCAATCAGCCCCAGCATTTT

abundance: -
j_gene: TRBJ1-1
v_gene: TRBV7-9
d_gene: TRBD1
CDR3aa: CASSLAPTGHGSEAFF
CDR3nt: TGTGCCAGCAGCTTAGCCCCGACAGGGCACGGGTCTGAAGCTTTCTTT

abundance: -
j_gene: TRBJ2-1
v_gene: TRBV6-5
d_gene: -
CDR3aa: CASRRNSGEQFF
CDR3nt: TGTGCCAGCAGACGAAATTCAGGAGAGCAGTTCTTC

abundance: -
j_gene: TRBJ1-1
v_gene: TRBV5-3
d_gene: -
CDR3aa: CARSLRAQGTEAFF
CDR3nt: TGTGCCAGAAGCCTCCGGGCCCAGGGCACTGAAGCTTTCTTT

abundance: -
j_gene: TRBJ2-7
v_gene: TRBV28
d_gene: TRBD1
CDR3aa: CASSLPGTGVDEQYF
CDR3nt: TGTGCCAGCAGTTTACCCGGGACAGGGGTGGACGAGCAGTACTTC

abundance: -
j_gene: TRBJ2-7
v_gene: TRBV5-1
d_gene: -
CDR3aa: CASSLSLSEQYF
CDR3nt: TGCGCCAGCAGCTTGTCCCTATCCGAGCAGTACTTC

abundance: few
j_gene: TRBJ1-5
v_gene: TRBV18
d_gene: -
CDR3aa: CASSPLGRGLSNQPQHF
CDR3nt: TGTGCCAGCTCACCACTCGGCCGGGGACTTAGCAATCAGCCCCAGCATTTT

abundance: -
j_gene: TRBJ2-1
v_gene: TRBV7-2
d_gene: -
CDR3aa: CASSLGWWSYNEQFF
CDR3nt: TGTGCCAGCAGCTTAGGATGGTGGAGCTACAATGAGCAGTTCTTC

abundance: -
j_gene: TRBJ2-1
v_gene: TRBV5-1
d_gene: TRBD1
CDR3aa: CASRIGDRDNNEQFF
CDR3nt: TGCGCCAGCAGAATCGGGGACAGGGACAACAATGAGCAGTTCTTC

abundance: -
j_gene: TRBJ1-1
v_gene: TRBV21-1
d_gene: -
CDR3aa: CASSKGRGRGNTEAFF
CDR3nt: TGTGCCAGCAGCAAAGGTAGAGGCAGGGGGAACACTGAAGCTTTCTTT

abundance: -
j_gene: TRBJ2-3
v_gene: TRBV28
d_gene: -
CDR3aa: CASIRDGLPDTQYF
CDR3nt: TGTGCCAGCATACGGGACGGCTTACCAGATACGCAGTATTTT

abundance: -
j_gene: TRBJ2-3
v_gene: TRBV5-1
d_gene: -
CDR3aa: CASSRESPDTQYF
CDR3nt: TGCGCCAGCAGCCGGGAATCCCCGGATACGCAGTATTTT

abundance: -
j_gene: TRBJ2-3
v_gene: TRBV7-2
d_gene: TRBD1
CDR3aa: CASSLVGTGTDTQYF
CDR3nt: TGTGCCAGCAGCTTAGTAGGGACAGGCACAGATACGCAGTATTTT

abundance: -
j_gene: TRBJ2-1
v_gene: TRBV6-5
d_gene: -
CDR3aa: CASSYSSNEQFF
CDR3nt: TGTGCCAGCAGTTACTCGAGCAATGAGCAGTTCTTC

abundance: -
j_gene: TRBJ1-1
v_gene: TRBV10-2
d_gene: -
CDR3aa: CASSEQGGPYTEAFF
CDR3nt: TGCGCCAGCAGTGAGCAGGGAGGTCCTTACACTGAAGCTTTCTTT

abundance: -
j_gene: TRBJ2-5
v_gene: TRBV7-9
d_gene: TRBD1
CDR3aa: CASSPRNGQGQQETQYF
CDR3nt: TGTGCCAGCAGCCCAAGGAATGGACAGGGACAACAAGAGACCCAGTACTTC

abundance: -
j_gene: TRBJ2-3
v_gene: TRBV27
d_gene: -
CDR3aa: CASSGAGRAISTDTQYF
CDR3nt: TGTGCCAGCAGTGGGGCCGGTAGAGCGATTAGCACAGATACGCAGTATTTT

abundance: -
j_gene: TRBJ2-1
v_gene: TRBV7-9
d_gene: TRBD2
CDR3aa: CASSFLGLAYEQFF
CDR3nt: TGTGCCAGCAGCTTTCTGGGACTAGCGTATGAGCAGTTCTTC

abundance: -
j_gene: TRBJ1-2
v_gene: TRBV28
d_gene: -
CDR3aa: CASSMYPGREANYGYTF
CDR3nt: TGTGCCAGCAGTATGTACCCGGGACGGGAAGCTAACTATGGCTACACCTTC

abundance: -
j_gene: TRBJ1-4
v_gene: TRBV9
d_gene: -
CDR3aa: CASSPQGVLGEKLFF
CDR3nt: TGTGCCAGCAGCCCCCAGGGTGTGTTGGGCGAAAAACTGTTTTTT

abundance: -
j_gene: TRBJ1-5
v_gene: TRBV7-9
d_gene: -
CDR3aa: CASSLIEGQPQHF
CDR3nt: TGTGCCAGCAGCTTAATAGAGGGGCAGCCCCAGCATTTT

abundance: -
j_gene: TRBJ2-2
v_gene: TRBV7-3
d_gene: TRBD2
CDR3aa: CASSSGLANTGELFF
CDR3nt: TGTGCCAGCAGCTCGGGACTAGCGAACACCGGGGAGCTGTTTTTT

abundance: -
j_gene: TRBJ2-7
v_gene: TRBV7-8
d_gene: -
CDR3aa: CASSLKSRTNNEQYF
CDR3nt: TGTGCCAGCAGCTTAAAGTCCAGGACTAATAACGAGCAGTACTTC

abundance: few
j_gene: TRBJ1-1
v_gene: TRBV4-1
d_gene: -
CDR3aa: CASSQGRMNTEAFF
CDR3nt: TGCGCCAGCAGCCAAGGTCGAATGAACACTGAAGCTTTCTTT

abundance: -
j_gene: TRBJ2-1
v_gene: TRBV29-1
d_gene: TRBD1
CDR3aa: CSVRRGQGGNEQFF
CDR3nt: TGCAGCGTACGGAGGGGACAGGGGGGAAATGAGCAGTTCTTC

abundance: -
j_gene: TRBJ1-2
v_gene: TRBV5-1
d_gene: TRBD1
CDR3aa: CASSLAAGQGARTNYGYTF
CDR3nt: TGCGCCAGCAGCTTGGCCGCGGGACAGGGGGCGCGAACTAACTATGGCTACACCTTC

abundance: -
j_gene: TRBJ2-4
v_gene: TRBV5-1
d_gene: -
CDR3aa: CASSPMGSGNIQYF
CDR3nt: TGCGCCAGCAGCCCAATGGGGAGCGGAAACATTCAGTACTTC

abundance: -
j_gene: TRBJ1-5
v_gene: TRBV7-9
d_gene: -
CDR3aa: CASSLSGPGNQPQHF
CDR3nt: TGTGCCAGCAGCTTATCAGGGCCCGGCAATCAGCCCCAGCATTTT

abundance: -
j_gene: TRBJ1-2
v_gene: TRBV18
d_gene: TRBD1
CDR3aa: CASSAGPTGVDYGYTF
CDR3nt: TGTGCCAGCTCAGCCGGACCTACAGGGGTCGACTATGGCTACACCTTC

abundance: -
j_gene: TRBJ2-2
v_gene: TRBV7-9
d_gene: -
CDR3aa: CASSLNTPRKVGELFF
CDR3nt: TGTGCCAGCAGCCTAAATACCCCCCGGAAAGTCGGGGAGCTGTTTTTT

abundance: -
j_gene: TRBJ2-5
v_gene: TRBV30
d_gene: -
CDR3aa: CAWSRPGAPETQYF
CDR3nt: TGTGCCTGGAGTAGGCCGGGGGCGCCAGAGACCCAGTACTTC

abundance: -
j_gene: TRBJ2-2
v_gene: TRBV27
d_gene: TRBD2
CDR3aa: CASNIAGGANTGELFF
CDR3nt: TGTGCCAGCAATATTGCGGGAGGGGCAAACACCGGGGAGCTGTTTTTT

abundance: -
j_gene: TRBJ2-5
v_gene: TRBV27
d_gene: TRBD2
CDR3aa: CASRKGRGTSGRVETQYF
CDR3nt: TGTGCCAGCAGGAAGGGCAGGGGGACTAGCGGGAGGGTAGAGACCCAGTACTTC

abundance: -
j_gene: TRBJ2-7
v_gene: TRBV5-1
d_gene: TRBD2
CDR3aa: CASSSGRPPLEQYF
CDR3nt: TGCGCCAGCAGCTCCGGGAGGCCCCCCCTCGAGCAGTACTTC

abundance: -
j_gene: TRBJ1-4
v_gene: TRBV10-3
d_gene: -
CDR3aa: CAISDRGEGLFF
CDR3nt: TGTGCCATCAGTGATCGGGGGGAAGGTCTGTTTTTT

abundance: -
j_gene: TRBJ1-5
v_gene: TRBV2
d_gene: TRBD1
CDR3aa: CASRETGVRNQPQHF
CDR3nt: TGTGCCAGCAGAGAGACAGGGGTACGCAATCAGCCCCAGCATTTT

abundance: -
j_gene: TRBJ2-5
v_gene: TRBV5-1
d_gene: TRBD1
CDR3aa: CASSLVTGTKETQYF
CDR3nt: TGCGCCAGCAGCTTGGTGACAGGGACGAAGGAGACCCAGTACTTC

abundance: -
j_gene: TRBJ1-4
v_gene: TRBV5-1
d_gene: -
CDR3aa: CASSLNGMDEKLFF
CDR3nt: TGCGCCAGCAGCTTGAACGGGATGGATGAAAAACTGTTTTTT

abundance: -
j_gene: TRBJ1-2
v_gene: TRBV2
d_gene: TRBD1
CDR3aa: CASTTDRYPSGYTF
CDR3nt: TGTGCCAGCACCACGGACAGGTACCCTTCTGGCTACACCTTC

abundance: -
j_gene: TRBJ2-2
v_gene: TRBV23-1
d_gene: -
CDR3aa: CATLGDPTGELFF
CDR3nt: TGCGCCACCCTGGGGGACCCCACCGGGGAGCTGTTTTTT

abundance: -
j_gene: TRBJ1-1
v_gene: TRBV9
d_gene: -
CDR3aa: CASSVVGAGTEAFF
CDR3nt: TGTGCCAGCAGCGTAGTAGGGGCGGGCACTGAAGCTTTCTTT

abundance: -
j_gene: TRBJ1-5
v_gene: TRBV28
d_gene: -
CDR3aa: CASSLVGQGYQPQHF
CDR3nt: TGTGCCAGCAGTTTAGTCGGCCAGGGGTATCAGCCCCAGCATTTT